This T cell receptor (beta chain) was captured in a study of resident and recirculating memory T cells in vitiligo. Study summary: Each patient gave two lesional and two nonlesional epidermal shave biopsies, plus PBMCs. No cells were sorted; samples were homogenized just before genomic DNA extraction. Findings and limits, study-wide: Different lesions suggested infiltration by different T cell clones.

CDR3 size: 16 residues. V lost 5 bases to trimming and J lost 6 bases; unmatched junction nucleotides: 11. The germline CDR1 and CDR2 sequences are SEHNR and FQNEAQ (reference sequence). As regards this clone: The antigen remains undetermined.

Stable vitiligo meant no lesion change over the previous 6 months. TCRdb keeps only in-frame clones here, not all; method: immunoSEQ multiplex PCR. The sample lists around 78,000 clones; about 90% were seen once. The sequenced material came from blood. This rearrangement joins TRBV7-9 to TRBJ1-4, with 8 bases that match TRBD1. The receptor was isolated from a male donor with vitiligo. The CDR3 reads CASSRSRDRRDEKLFF. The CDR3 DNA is TGTGCCAGCAGCCGAAGCCGGGACAGGAGGGATGAAAAACTGTTTTTT.